This T cell receptor (beta chain) was found in a study of cytomegalovirus exposure and HLA in healthy donors. As for the study in general: As an earlier analysis found, 180 million or so T cells yielded 90 million to 140 million unique TCR beta sequences.

The V gene's germline CDR1 is MGHDK and CDR2 SYGVNS. The length of the CDR3 is 14 residues. V was pared by 5 bases and J by 3 bases, with 3 bases of the junction left unmatched. General study findings and limits: Later analysis revealed greater clonal expansion in HLA-associated TCR beta chains than in equally common others.

The PCR was carried out with 60 Vbeta primers and 13 Jbeta primers. TCRdb's copy holds only in-frame clones and misses some; the assay was immunoSEQ multiplex PCR. The sample holds roughly 190,000 clones; around 79% are singletons and the top ten take about 1.5%. As to this clone: The antigen is not known.

This TCR derives from a young woman in good health and CMV-seronegative. The gene calls are TRBV25-1 and TRBJ1-2; 10 bases are a match to TRBD1. Source material: PBMCs. The CDR3: CASSWTGGDYGYTF. DNA of the CDR3: TGTGCCAGCAGTTGGACAGGGGGGGACTATGGCTACACCTTC.